This T cell receptor (beta chain) was obtained from a study of shared clonotypes between healthy human individuals. Here immunoSEQ multiplex PCR was the method, and the copy in TCRdb shows in-frame clones only, minus some. Among 2 million to 2.5 million clones, approximately 95% were seen once, and the ten largest hold 0.1% to 0.15%. V was clipped by 4 bases and J by 2 bases; unmatched bases: 7. Germline V gene sequence: CDR1 SGDLS, CDR2 YYNGEE. The CDR3 spans 16 residues. The TCR originated in a man between 18 and 29 years old in good health. Sequenced input: naive CD4+ T cells sorted from blood. The sample's subset: CD45RA+ positively selected. J is TRBJ2-3 and V is TRBV9, with TRBD2 matching over 10 bases. CDR3 sequence reads: CASSSIAGGPTDTQYF. CDR3 DNA: TGTGCCAGCAGCTCAATAGCGGGAGGACCCACAGATACGCAGTATTTT. The entire variable domain, with the rest obtained from reference TRBV9 and TRBJ2-3, is as follows: DSGVTQTPKHLITATGQRVTLRCSPRSGDLSVYWYQQSLDQGLQFLIQYYNGEERAKGNILERFSAQQFPDLHSELNLSSLELGDSALYFCASSSIAGGPTDTQYFGPGTRLTVL.